What follows are 22 T cell receptor beta chains derived from one specimen sequenced in a study of cytomegalovirus exposure and HLA in healthy donors. With 60 Vbeta and 13 Jbeta primers, the PCR was carried out. This table comes from immunoSEQ multiplex PCR, and its TCRdb copy is limited to in-frame clones, with some not included. The sample contains approximately 140,000 clones, 70% to 80% of which appear only once. Sequencing was performed on PBMCs. The receptors originated from a man aged 45 to 65 in good health and CMV-seropositive.

This clone was detected only a few times. This sequence joins TRBV7-8 and TRBJ1-2; D remains ambiguous. V lost 4 bases and J 4 bases, leaving 10 bases between the germline ends. CDR3 size: 13 residues. Germline CDR1 reads SGHVS; CDR2 reads FQNEAQ. CDR3 sequence (DNA): TGTGCCAGCAGCTATACGCGCATCTATGGCTACACCTTC. This codes for CASSYTRIYGYTF.

The V gene is TRBV27, the J gene TRBJ1-4; D unresolved. V gave up 8 bases and J gave up 8 bases, with 21 bases separating them. Germline CDR1 is MNHEY and CDR2 is SMNVEV (reference sequence). The CDR3 is made up of 15 amino acids. In nucleotides, the CDR3 is TGTGCCAGCGCCTCACCGGGAAGATCGGGGGAAAAACTGTTTTTT. Translating gives CASASPGRSGEKLFF. Supplemented by reference TRBV27 and TRBJ1-4, the full variable domain reads EAQVTQNPRYLITVTGKKLTVTCSQNMNHEYMSWYRQDPGLGLRQIYYSMNVEVTDKGDVPEGYKVSRKEKRNFPLILESPSPNQTSLYFCASASPGRSGEKLFFGSGTQLSVL.

The V gene is TRBV5-1, the J gene TRBJ1-4; a possible D gene is TRBD1 (5 bases). The CDR3 extends over 14 amino acids. Deletions cut 1 base from V and 4 bases from J, with 8 bases between. Germline values: CDR1 SGHRS, CDR2 YFSETQ. CDR3 protein: CASSLTGGNEKLFF. The CDR3 DNA reads as TGCGCCAGCAGCTTGACCGGGGGTAATGAAAAACTGTTTTTT.

The chain links TRBV28 to TRBJ2-7, with 14 bases identical to TRBD2. The junction had 18 bases not matched to a gene; V was cut back by 2 bases and J by 3 bases. The CDR3 has 21 residues. Germline CDR1 reads MDHEN; CDR2 reads SYDVKM. The CDR3 is CASSLPLAGTTSGRVFYEQYF. CDR3 sequence (DNA): TGTGCCAGCAGTTTACCCTTAGCCGGTACGACTAGCGGGAGGGTATTCTACGAGCAGTACTTC.

The chain combines TRBV7-9 with TRBJ2-7, with 12 bases that match TRBD2. V shed 4 bases and J 2 bases; nucleotides not matched to a gene: 3. CDR1 and CDR2 from the germline V gene are SEHNR and FQNEAQ (reference sequence). The length of the CDR3 is 15 residues. This CDR3 reads CASSSPSGRAYEQYF. CDR3 coding DNA: TGTGCCAGCAGCTCCCCTAGCGGGAGGGCCTACGAGCAGTACTTC. The variable domain in full, with the rest retrieved from reference TRBV7-9 and TRBJ2-7, is DTGVSQNPRHKITKRGQNVTFRCDPISEHNRLYWYRQTLGQGPEFLTYFQNEAQLEKSRLLSDRFSAERPKGSFSTLEIQRTEQGDSAMYLCASSSPSGRAYEQYFGPGTRLTVT.

This chain joins TRBV11-2 and TRBJ2-1; D is ambiguous. V lost 1 base to trimming and J lost 3 bases, with 4 bases between them. The V gene's germline CDR1 is SGHAT and CDR2 FQNNGV. This CDR3 is 13 amino acids long. CDR3 nucleotide sequence: TGTGCCAGCAGCTTAGCTAACTACAATGAGCAGTTCTTC. Protein sequence: CASSLANYNEQFF.

Here the CDR3 reads CASTRTGLNEKLFF. Written as DNA, the CDR3 is TGTGCCAGCACTCGGACTGGTCTTAATGAAAAACTGTTTTTT. The V call is TRBV27, the J call TRBJ1-4; no reliable D call. Germline-derived CDR1 and CDR2 are MNHEY and SMNVEV (reference sequence). The CDR3 extends over 14 amino acids. Trimming stripped 7 bases from V and 4 bases from J, with 13 bases between.

The chain joins TRBV11-3 to TRBJ2-2, with D perhaps matching TRBD1 (6 bases). This CDR3 has 18 amino acids. V was clipped by 5 bases and J by 4 bases, with 23 bases between them. Germline CDR1 SGHNT, CDR2 YENEEA. The DNA for the CDR3 is TGTGCCAGCAGCGCACAATCCCGGACAGAACCAGTCACCGGGGAGCTGTTTTTT. Protein product: CASSAQSRTEPVTGELFF.

The rearrangement joins TRBV2 to TRBJ1-1; possibly TRBD1 for D (5 bases). The germline V gene has CDR1 SNHLY and CDR2 FYNNEI. Trimming took 3 bases from V and 0 from J, leaving 8 bases between them. The CDR3 sequence is 14 residues long. The CDR3 loop is CASSETVMNTEAFF. CDR3 in DNA: TGTGCCAGCAGTGAGACAGTGATGAACACTGAAGCTTTCTTT.

This rearrangement joins TRBV5-1 to TRBJ2-7; a possible D gene is TRBD1 (6 bases). The CDR3 covers 15 residues. Trimming pared 4 bases from V and 0 bases from J, leaving 14 bases between. In germline, CDR1 is SGHRS, CDR2 YFSETQ. This CDR3 is CASSTTDSGSYEQYF. The CDR3 DNA reads as TGCGCCAGCAGCACGACGGACAGCGGCTCCTACGAGCAGTACTTC.

This sequence joins TRBV5-1 and TRBJ1-2; perhaps TRBD1 as D (6 bases). This CDR3 spans 15 amino acids. V was clipped by 0 bases and J by 7 bases, with 16 bases between them. The germline CDR1 and CDR2 sequences are SGHRS and YFSETQ. This CDR3 reads CASSLEIWGRSGYTF. The CDR3 coding sequence is TGCGCCAGCAGCTTGGAAATTTGGGGGCGAAGTGGCTACACCTTC.

In DNA form, the CDR3 reads TGTGCCAGCAGGAAACAGGGGGCTAAGACCCAGTACTTC. Translated, it gives CASRKQGAKTQYF. The chain links TRBV6-6 to TRBJ2-5, with 9 bases lining up with TRBD1. The length of the CDR3 is 13 residues. Germline-derived CDR1 and CDR2 are MNHNY and SVGAGI (reference sequence). The V and J ends lost 6 bases and 6 bases, in that order; junction bases with no gene match: 5.

The rearrangement links TRBV10-3 to TRBJ2-7, with 9 nucleotides matching TRBD2. With V trimmed by 6 bases and J by 5 bases, 5 bases remained unmatched. In germline, CDR1 is ENHRY, CDR2 SYGVKD. CDR3 length equals 13 residues. The CDR3 region is CAIRGTSSHEQYF. CDR3 bases: TGTGCCATCAGAGGGACTAGCTCACACGAGCAGTACTTC.

This clone was observed once. The chain joins TRBV5-1 to TRBJ2-7; no firm D call. The CDR3 runs to 12 residues. Germline loops: CDR1 SGHRS, CDR2 YFSETQ. V was pared by 5 bases and J by 2 bases, with 8 bases between. CDR3 amino acids: CASRHGPYEQYF. The CDR3 DNA reads as TGCGCCAGCAGGCACGGTCCCTACGAGCAGTACTTC.

The genes are TRBV10-3 and TRBJ1-2; 12 bases agree with TRBD1. The V and J ends lost 8 bases and 6 bases, in that order; junction bases with no gene match: 4. Germline values: CDR1 ENHRY, CDR2 SYGVKD. This CDR3 is 13 amino acids long. The CDR3 nucleotides are TGTGCCATCTCCGGGACAGGGGGCAATGGCTACACCTTC. This sequence encodes CAISGTGGNGYTF.

The chain carries TRBV5-1 and TRBJ2-7; tentative D call: TRBD1 (6 bases). Trimming took off 0 bases at V and 2 bases at J, with 12 bases between the two ends. This CDR3 contains 15 residues. Germline-derived CDR1 and CDR2 are SGHRS and YFSETQ. CDR3 in amino acids: CASSLGQGLTYEQYF. CDR3 sequence (DNA): TGCGCCAGCAGCTTGGGGCAGGGGTTAACCTACGAGCAGTACTTC.

This sequence joins TRBV5-1 and TRBJ2-2, with 7 bases lining up with TRBD2. V lost 0 bases and J lost 5; bases outside the gene matches: 4. The CDR3 is 15 amino acids. CDR1 SGHRS and CDR2 YFSETQ come from the germline V gene. The CDR3 bases are TGCGCCAGCAGCTTGGTTGCTAGCGGAACCGGGGAGCTGTTTTTT. Translated: CASSLVASGTGELFF.

The chain links TRBV7-3 to TRBJ1-6; 9 nucleotides line up with TRBD1. With V trimmed by 6 bases and J by 10 bases, 7 bases remained unmatched. The germline gives CDR1 SGHTA, CDR2 FQGTGA. This CDR3 contains 14 residues. CDR3 coding DNA: TGTGCCAGCAGTTCCACAGGGGGCAGATCACCCCTCCACTTT. It yields the protein CASSSTGGRSPLHF.

The chain recombines TRBV5-4 with TRBJ2-2; TRBD2 matches at 13 bases. V dropped 0 bases and J dropped 7; count of bases not matched to a gene: 6. Germline V gene lookup returns CDR1 SGHNT and CDR2 YYREEE (reference sequence). The CDR3 runs 17 residues. CDR3 DNA: TGTGCCAGCAGCTTGGAACTAGCGGGAGGGCCAGTCGGGGAGCTGTTTTTT. This gives the protein CASSLELAGGPVGELFF.

J is TRBJ2-3 and V is TRBV18; 9 nucleotides align to TRBD1. Germline values: CDR1 KGHSH, CDR2 LQKENI. The trim removed 4 bases at V and 1 base at J, leaving 6 bases unmatched. This CDR3 has 16 residues. The CDR3 nucleotides read TGTGCCAGCTCACAGTACAGGGGGCGCGGCACAGATACGCAGTATTTT. Its translation: CASSQYRGRGTDTQYF. Together with reference TRBV18 and TRBJ2-3, the CDR3 gives the full variable domain: NAGVMQNPRHLVRRRGQEARLRCSPMKGHSHVYWYRQLPEEGLKFMVYLQKENIIDESGMPKERFSAEFPKEGPSILRIQQVVRGDSAAYFCASSQYRGRGTDTQYFGPGTRLTVL.

The V gene is TRBV18, the J gene TRBJ2-5; 9 nucleotides align to TRBD1. CDR1 and CDR2 (germline): KGHSH, LQKENI. CDR3 length: 14 amino acids. The J segment lost 5 bases and the V segment lost 5 bases, leaving 6 bases of the junction unmatched. The DNA of the CDR3 is TGTGCCAGCTCAAGGACAGGGGCCCTGGAGACCCAGTACTTC. Translated, it gives CASSRTGALETQYF.

The V gene is TRBV6-1, the J gene TRBJ2-3; 13 nucleotides match TRBD2. Germline CDR1 reads MNHNS; CDR2 reads SASEGT. The CDR3 has 20 amino acids. The V gene end was trimmed by 3 bases and the J gene end by 2 bases; junction bases not matched to a gene: 14. The CDR3: CASSDLQGHGTSGNTDTQYF. In nucleotides, the CDR3 is TGTGCCAGCAGTGATTTACAGGGCCACGGGACTAGCGGGAACACAGATACGCAGTATTTT.